These 26 T cell receptor beta chains share one sample of origin, sequenced in a study of blood T cell repertoires in COVID-19. Data came from immunoSEQ multiplex PCR; TCRdb stores just in-frame clones and leaves some out. The repertoire holds approximately 110,000 clones, 85% to 90% seen once, with about 32% in the top ten. The sequencing input was peripheral blood. The source is a woman older than 75 with acute or convalescent COVID-19.

The rearrangement links TRBV6-1 to TRBJ1-2; unclear D gene. With 3 bases removed from V and 7 bases from J, the gap between germline ends came to 12 bases. The germline gives CDR1 MNHNS, CDR2 SASEGT. The CDR3 extends over 13 amino acids. The CDR3 coding sequence is TGTGCCAGCAGTGACGGGAGAATCGGTGGCTACACCTTC. This gives the protein CASSDGRIGGYTF.

The gene calls are TRBV4-3 and TRBJ1-2; D ambiguous. This CDR3 region has 17 residues. Trimming shortened V by 0 bases and J by 0 bases, and 14 bases separated the two germline ends. CDR1 is LGHNA, CDR2 YSLEER, per germline. CDR3 region: CASSQDPAGGTNYGYTF. The CDR3 DNA follows: TGCGCCAGCAGCCAAGATCCCGCGGGCGGAACTAACTATGGCTACACCTTC.

In this sample, this clone turned up a few times. The chain carries TRBV5-1 and TRBJ2-5; 13 bases match TRBD2. Germline CDR1 SGHRS, CDR2 YFSETQ. V lost 5 bases to trimming and J lost 1 base; unmatched junction nucleotides: 2. This CDR3 contains 15 residues. DNA for the CDR3: TGCGCCAGCAGGGGGACTAGCGGGGCCCAAGAGACCCAGTACTTC. Residues: CASRGTSGAQETQYF. The full variable domain, rest sourced from reference TRBV5-1 and TRBJ2-5, is KAGVTQTPRYLIKTRGQQVTLSCSPISGHRSVSWYQQTPGQGLQFLFEYFSETQRNKGNFPGRFSGRQFSNSRSEMNVSTLELGDSALYLCASRGTSGAQETQYFGPGTRLLVL.

As DNA, the CDR3 is TGTGCCAGCAGTTACGAGGCAGGGGGTCAGCCCCAGCATTTT. It yields the protein CASSYEAGGQPQHF. This rearrangement joins TRBV6-5 to TRBJ1-5; 7 bases line up with TRBD1. The CDR3 has 14 residues. Trimming took 2 bases from V and 6 from J; bases not matched to a gene: 4. In germline, CDR1 is MNHEY, CDR2 SVGAGI.

This sequence joins TRBV7-9 and TRBJ2-7; TRBD1 might be the D (5 bases). V was cut by 0 bases and J by 6 bases, with 12 bases left in between. The germline V gene has CDR1 SEHNR and CDR2 FQNEAQ (reference sequence). The CDR3 spans 14 residues. The CDR3 loop is CASSLAWGLIEQYF. In nucleotides, the CDR3 is TGTGCCAGCAGCTTAGCCTGGGGCCTCATCGAGCAGTACTTC.

This clone was seen a few times. As DNA, the CDR3 is TGTGCCAGCAGTTTGGGGACAGGGGGAGGTTCACCCCTCCACTTT. It specifies CASSLGTGGGSPLHF. The J gene is TRBJ1-6, the V gene TRBV25-1; 11 bases are shared with TRBD1. CDR1 is MGHDK, CDR2 SYGVNS, per germline. This CDR3 has 15 amino acids. Trimming removed 5 bases from V and 9 bases from J; junction bases left unmatched: 6.

This chain uses TRBV7-2 with TRBJ1-5; TRBD1 aligns across 7 bases. After removal of 1 base from V and 6 bases from J, the junction contained 6 bases not matched to a gene. Germline lookup yields CDR1 SGHTA and CDR2 FQGNSA. CDR3 length: 15 amino acids. CDR3 DNA: TGTGCCAGCAGCTTAGACAGGGGAGGCAGTCAGCCCCAGCATTTT. It specifies CASSLDRGGSQPQHF.

V is TRBV18 and J is TRBJ1-2; no clear D gene. Germline V gene data show CDR1 as KGHSH and CDR2 as LQKENI. CDR3 length: 12 amino acids. With 6 bases removed from V and 3 bases from J, the gap between germline ends came to 8 bases. The CDR3 sequence: CASSVQDYGYTF. In DNA form, the CDR3 reads TGTGCCAGCTCTGTTCAGGACTATGGCTACACCTTC.

The CDR3 DNA reads as TGTGCCAGCAGTTACTCGGGGGCTTCCGGGACCCCATGGGCTTTCTTT. Its translation is CASSYSGASGTPWAFF. The rearrangement joins TRBV6-5 to TRBJ1-1; D might be TRBD1 (6 bases). Germline CDR1 reads MNHEY; CDR2 reads SVGAGI. This CDR3 spans 16 amino acids. V lost 0 bases and J lost 11, with 22 bases in between.

The chain has TRBV9 and TRBJ2-7, with D tentatively TRBD1 (6 bases). The CDR3 runs to 16 residues. Trimming left V 4 bases short and J 5 bases short, with 22 bases between. Germline assignment: CDR1 SGDLS and CDR2 YYNGEE. The CDR3 sequence is CASSPGDTGWVNEQYF. CDR3 DNA: TGTGCCAGCAGCCCCGGGGACACCGGTTGGGTAAACGAGCAGTACTTC.

This clone was counted only a few times. The rearrangement uses TRBV5-4 and TRBJ1-4; 7 bases line up with TRBD1. This CDR3 comprises 15 residues. CDR1 SGHNT and CDR2 YYREEE come from the germline V gene (reference sequence). J lost 4 bases, V lost 3 bases, and 6 bases had no gene match. Here the CDR3 DNA reads TGTGCCAGCAGCTCGACAGGGCTAAATAATGAAAAACTGTTTTTT. Translation gives CASSSTGLNNEKLFF.

CDR3 coding DNA: TGTGCCACCAGCAGAGAACGCGGGGGGCCTGCTGGGGAGCTGTTTTTT. Its protein product is CATSRERGGPAGELFF. The V and J genes are TRBV15 and TRBJ2-2; TRBD2 matches at 8 bases. The CDR3 loop spans 16 amino acids. Trimming cost V 0 bases and J 8 bases; bases outside gene matches: 8. Germline loops: CDR1 LNHNV, CDR2 YYDKDF (reference sequence).

The gene calls are TRBV3-1 (or the pseudogene TRBV3-2) and TRBJ1-1, with D possibly TRBD1 on 6 matching bases. The CDR3 covers 15 residues. Between the trimmed V and J ends, which lost 4 bases and 11 bases, there was a span of 23 bases. CDR1 and CDR2 from the germline V gene are LGHDT and YNNKEL (reference sequence). CDR3 nucleotide sequence: TGTGCCAGCAGCCCCCAGGGGCAGGGCGTCCTTTCGGCTTTCTTT. As protein: CASSPQGQGVLSAFF.

The rearrangement uses TRBV4-1 and TRBJ2-1; 11 bases match TRBD2. CDR1 is MGHRA and CDR2 is YSYEKL in the germline V gene. J gave up 4 bases and V 4 bases, and 9 bases lay outside the gene matches. The CDR3 loop spans 17 amino acids. In DNA form, the CDR3 reads TGCGCCAGCAGCCCTCCGGCCCTAGCGGGGGGTTACAATGAGCAGTTCTTC. Encoded protein: CASSPPALAGGYNEQFF.

V gene TRBV30 combines with J gene TRBJ2-1; TRBD2 matches at 8 bases. Unmatched junction bases numbered 6, after V lost 4 bases and J lost 7 bases. The CDR3 has 13 residues. CDR1 is GTSNPN and CDR2 is SVGIG in the germline V gene (reference sequence). Here the CDR3 DNA reads TGTGCCTGGAAATCGCGGGGGGTTAATGAGCAGTTCTTC. Its translation: CAWKSRGVNEQFF.

This clone came up once. This chain links TRBV6-6 with TRBJ1-5, with 7 bases aligning to TRBD1. Germline-derived CDR1 and CDR2 are MNHNY and SVGAGI (reference sequence). This CDR3 spans 15 amino acids. V trimming: 0 bases; J trimming: 2 bases; junction bases outside the gene matches: 1. CDR3 protein: CASSYSTGGNQPQHF. Written as DNA, the CDR3 is TGTGCCAGCAGTTACTCTACAGGGGGCAATCAGCCCCAGCATTTT.

J is TRBJ2-1 and V is TRBV9, with TRBD2 matching over 9 bases. CDR3 length equals 16 residues. With 4 bases clipped from V and 11 bases from J, the junction kept 16 bases outside the gene matches. CDR1 is SGDLS, CDR2 YYNGEE, per germline. In nucleotides, the CDR3 is TGTGCCAGCAGCTTCGAGCGGGGGGTCAGCCTATCAAAGCAGTTCTTC. Translating it yields CASSFERGVSLSKQFF. The whole variable domain, remainder taken from reference TRBV9 and TRBJ2-1, is DSGVTQTPKHLITATGQRVTLRCSPRSGDLSVYWYQQSLDQGLQFLIQYYNGEERAKGNILERFSAQQFPDLHSELNLSSLELGDSALYFCASSFERGVSLSKQFFGPGTRLTVL.

This chain connects TRBV7-8 to TRBJ2-5; 10 bases are shared with TRBD2. This CDR3 comprises 17 residues. The germline CDR1 and CDR2 sequences are SGHVS and FQNEAQ. V was pared by 0 bases and J by 1 base, with 5 bases of the junction left unmatched. The CDR3 is CASSLAGLAAIQETQYF. CDR3 nucleotides: TGTGCCAGCAGCTTAGCCGGACTAGCGGCGATCCAAGAGACCCAGTACTTC.

The gene calls are TRBV19 and TRBJ1-6; TRBD1 is a possible D gene (6 bases). CDR1 is LNHDA, CDR2 SQIVND, per germline (reference sequence). The CDR3 consists of 15 residues. Trimming stripped 5 bases from V and 7 bases from J, with 15 bases between. This CDR3 is CASSSPGVSNSPLHF. CDR3 bases: TGTGCCAGTAGTTCACCAGGGGTTAGCAATTCACCCCTCCACTTT.

The chain links TRBV6-5 to TRBJ2-1; D gene uncertain. This CDR3 is built from 11 residues. Trimming took 4 bases from V and 8 from J, leaving 6 bases between them. Germline-derived CDR1 and CDR2 are MNHEY and SVGAGI. CDR3 bases: TGTGCCAGCAGTTTTCAGGATGAGCAGTTCTTC. As protein: CASSFQDEQFF.

This sequence joins TRBV7-8 and TRBJ1-5, with 10 bases that match TRBD1. Germline lookup yields CDR1 SGHVS and CDR2 FQNEAQ. V was pared by 0 bases and J by 5 bases, with 1 base of the junction left unmatched. The CDR3 is 15 residues long. CDR3 DNA sequence: TGTGCCAGCAGCTTAGCAGGACAGGGGGATCAGCCCCAGCATTTT. This gives the protein CASSLAGQGDQPQHF.

The chain's CDR3 is CAIETGAGEQYF. The CDR3 DNA is TGTGCCATCGAGACAGGGGCGGGCGAGCAGTACTTC. The chain carries TRBV28 and TRBJ2-7; 8 nucleotides align to TRBD1. V was pared by 10 bases and J by 6 bases, with 8 bases of the junction left unmatched. Per the germline V gene, CDR1 is MDHEN and CDR2 is SYDVKM. There are 12 residues in the CDR3.

The gene calls are TRBV2 and TRBJ2-7, with D perhaps matching TRBD1 (6 bases). V lost 7 bases to trimming and J lost 6 bases, with 16 bases between them. CDR3 length: 13 amino acids. The V gene's germline CDR1 is SNHLY and CDR2 FYNNEI. The CDR3, as DNA: TGTGCCAGCACCTCCCCCGCAGGGGTCGAGCAGTACTTC. Translating gives CASTSPAGVEQYF.

This chain links TRBV11-2 with TRBJ2-2, with 9 nucleotides matching TRBD2. V dropped 4 bases and J dropped 4; count of bases not matched to a gene: 7. Germline V CDR1 and CDR2: SGHAT, FQNNGV. This CDR3 has 16 amino acids. The CDR3 region is CASSSRAGGPTGELFF. In DNA form, the CDR3 reads TGTGCCAGCAGCTCGCGGGCGGGGGGGCCCACCGGGGAGCTGTTTTTT. Combining the CDR3 with reference TRBV11-2 and TRBJ2-2 gives the whole variable domain EAGVAQSPRYKIIEKRQSVAFWCNPISGHATLYWYQQILGQGPKLLIQFQNNGVVDDSQLPKDRFSAERLKGVDSTLKIQPAKLEDSAVYLCASSSRAGGPTGELFFGEGSRLTVL.

The J gene is TRBJ1-2, the V gene TRBV5-1; 8 nucleotides line up with TRBD1. Germline V lookup: CDR1 SGHRS, CDR2 YFSETQ. The CDR3 is 13 amino acids. Trimming removed 4 bases from V and 4 bases from J; junction bases left unmatched: 3. In nucleotides, the CDR3 is TGCGCCAGCAGCCAGGACAGGGTCTATGGCTACACCTTC. It codes for CASSQDRVYGYTF.

On this clone: Its ends do not fully match the called genes, so a read error is possible. The sample contains more than one DNA sequence encoding this CDR3. CDR3 sequence: CATSTQGQGAWETQYF. As DNA, the CDR3 is TGTGCCACTAGCACTCAAGGACAGGGGGCCTGGGAGACCCAGTACTTC. The chain joins TRBV15 to TRBJ2-5, with 11 bases fitting TRBD1. In germline, CDR1 is LNHNV, CDR2 YYDKDF (reference sequence). The CDR3 covers 16 residues.